This T cell receptor beta chain was recorded in a study of graft-versus-host responses after intestinal transplantation. Findings and limits, study-wide: Recipient bone marrow held GvH clones, some seen earlier in ileum or blood.

The germline V gene encodes CDR1 SNHLY and CDR2 FYNNEI. The CDR3 is 16 residues long. The V gene end was trimmed by 7 bases and the J gene end by 4 bases; junction bases not matched to a gene: 15. About this clone itself: The antigen is not known.

Measured with immunoSEQ multiplex PCR; TCRdb has only the in-frame clones, and not every one. The sample contains 40,000 to 45,000 clones, 85% to 95% of which appear only once. This chain connects TRBV2 to TRBJ2-7; 8 nucleotides line up with TRBD2. The source was unstimulated CD8+ T cells sorted from spleen or lymph node cells, collected before transplant. The sequence derives from a human donor who was the organ donor for an intestinal transplant. In DNA form, the CDR3 reads TGTGCCAGCACCGGGACTAACGGGGGGGCGCGGTACGAGCAGTACTTC. Translating gives CASTGTNGGARYEQYF.